What follows are 27 T cell receptor beta chains derived from one specimen sequenced in a study of regulatory T cells in long-lasting Graves disease. Specified time point: newly diagnosed GD, antithyroid drugs for less than 3 months. Construction of the TCR library relied on RNA isolated from PBMCs. Arm-PCR of CDR3 regions with iRepertoire HTBI primers generated TCR beta libraries. TCRdb reprocessed the multiplex PCR reads with MiXCR, giving one entry per CDR3 protein. The sample lists 350,000 to 550,000 distinct CDR3 sequences, approximately 15% occurring once. These records were also assigned to another study, of T cells in Graves' hyperthyroidism and ophthalmopathy.

The starting material was peripheral blood mononuclear cells (PBMCs), obtained at new diagnosis, from a patient treated with antithyroid drugs. These receptors originate from a woman in her twenties or thirties with Graves disease.

This clonotype showed up many times. The chain joins TRBV10-2 to TRBJ1-2; 7 nucleotides match TRBD1. V lost 6 bases, J lost 4 bases, and 2 bases stayed unmatched. CDR3 length: 12 amino acids. Germline V CDR1 and CDR2: WSHSY, SAAADI. CDR3 region: CASRSGGYGYTF. In DNA form, the CDR3 reads TGCGCCAGCAGGTCAGGGGGCTATGGCTACACCTTC.

The chain links TRBV28 to TRBJ1-2; TRBD1 matches at 9 bases. Trimming at V came to 5 bases and at J to 5 bases, leaving 3 bases not matched to a gene. This CDR3 is built from 13 residues. Germline V lookup: CDR1 MDHEN, CDR2 SYDVKM. As DNA, the CDR3 is TGTGCCAGCAGTGAGGGACAGGGATATGGCTACACCTTC. Translation gives CASSEGQGYGYTF.

This clonotype came up many times. The chain joins TRBV20-1 to TRBJ2-1; 10 bases are a match to TRBD2. J lost 5 bases, V lost 5 bases, and 3 bases had no gene match. Germline-derived CDR1 and CDR2 are DFQATT and SNEGSKA (reference sequence). This CDR3 has 13 amino acids. DNA for the CDR3: TGCAGTGCTGGACTAGCGGTTAACAATGAGCAGTTCTTC. Translation gives CSAGLAVNNEQFF.

This clonotype was seen ten or more times. V is TRBV20-1 and J is TRBJ1-2; D call uncertain. The CDR3 length is 12 residues. V lost 0 bases, J lost 7 bases, and 9 bases lay in between. Per germline, CDR1 DFQATT and CDR2 SNEGSKA (reference sequence). The CDR3 here is CSARDKARGYTF. The CDR3 region has the DNA TGCAGTGCTAGAGATAAGGCACGTGGCTACACCTTC.

This clonotype has a count of ten or more. The chain uses TRBV28 and TRBJ2-1; 7 bases line up with TRBD2. The length of the CDR3 is 16 residues. Germline CDR1 and CDR2: MDHEN and SYDVKM. V shed 5 bases and J 7 bases; nucleotides not matched to a gene: 14. CDR3 in DNA: TGTGCCAGCAGTGCCAGCAAGGGACTAATCGAGAATGAGCAGTTCTTC. It codes for CASSASKGLIENEQFF.

On this clonotype itself: A much larger clone is a single base away; this may be a read error. V and J are TRBV30 and TRBJ2-3, with 12 nucleotides matching TRBD2. The CDR3 totals 14 residues. CDR1 GTSNPN and CDR2 SVGIG come from the germline V gene (reference sequence). CDR3 coding DNA: TGTGACTGGACTAGCGGGACCTACCCACCCACGCAGTATTTT. This gives the protein CDWTSGTYPPTQYF.

This clonotype was detected a few times. The chain carries TRBV10-3 and TRBJ1-5; no reliable D call. With 10 bases removed from V and 2 bases from J, the gap between germline ends came to 12 bases. This CDR3 comprises 13 residues. Germline V gives CDR1 ENHRY, CDR2 SYGVKD. The CDR3 DNA reads as TGTGCCACCGACCATGGGGGCAATCAGCCCCAGCATTTT. It translates to CATDHGGNQPQHF.

V usage is TRBV4-1 and J usage is TRBJ2-5, with TRBD1 matching 9 bases. Germline CDR1 and CDR2: MGHRA and YSYEKL. The CDR3 covers 15 residues. Trimming cost V 4 bases and J 4 bases; bases outside gene matches: 7. The DNA of the CDR3 is TGCGCCAGCAGCCCGACCGGGACAGGGAGAGAGACCCAGTACTTC. It encodes CASSPTGTGRETQYF.

There are a few counts of this clonotype. V usage is TRBV20-1 and J usage is TRBJ2-2, with no clear D. The CDR3 sequence is 13 residues long. CDR1 is DFQATT and CDR2 is SNEGSKA in the germline V gene (reference sequence). V dropped 3 bases and J dropped 2 bases, with 7 bases sitting between them. CDR3 amino acids: CSARKGNTGELFF. CDR3 DNA sequence: TGCAGTGCTAGGAAAGGCAACACCGGGGAGCTGTTTTTT.

Many counts were recorded for this clonotype. V is TRBV29-1 and J is TRBJ2-7; TRBD1 aligns across 8 bases. V trimming: 4 bases; J trimming: 0 bases; junction bases outside the gene matches: 8. The germline V gene encodes CDR1 SQVTM and CDR2 ANQGSEA. The CDR3 runs to 15 residues. Here the CDR3 DNA reads TGCAGCGTTGGGGGCGACAGGGGACTCTCCTACGAGCAGTACTTC. This codes for CSVGGDRGLSYEQYF.

This clonotype was seen ten or more times. The rearrangement joins TRBV11-3 to TRBJ1-5; 8 nucleotides match TRBD1. The CDR3 length is 15 residues. Trimming removed 5 bases from V and 2 bases from J; junction bases left unmatched: 5. Germline V CDR1 and CDR2: SGHNT, YENEEA. The CDR3 DNA reads as TGTGCCAGCAGCATTACGACAGGGGGCAATCAGCCCCAGCATTTT. Protein: CASSITTGGNQPQHF.

This clonotype was counted many times. V gene TRBV6-2 or TRBV6-3 combines with J gene TRBJ1-1, with D possibly matching TRBD1 (5 bases). Looked up from germline, CDR1 is MNHEY and CDR2 is SVGEGT. V was clipped by 2 bases and J by 4 bases, with 11 bases between them. The CDR3 runs to 14 residues. The CDR3 protein is CASSYDPQGTEAFF. The CDR3 DNA reads TGTGCCAGCAGTTACGACCCCCAGGGCACTGAAGCTTTCTTT.

This clonotype was recorded at least ten times. The gene calls are TRBV27 and TRBJ2-1; D assignment may be TRBD1 or TRBD2 (5 bases each). This CDR3 is built from 14 residues. V was pared by 6 bases and J by 5 bases, with 14 bases between. Germline CDR1 MNHEY, CDR2 SMNVEV (reference sequence). Here the CDR3 DNA reads TGTGCCAGCAGCCGACCGGGACGGAACAATGAGCAGTTCTTC. It specifies CASSRPGRNNEQFF.

This clonotype came up a few times. This chain connects TRBV6-2 or TRBV6-3 to TRBJ1-4; D unresolved. The CDR3 totals 15 residues. V gave up 6 bases and J gave up 4 bases, with 15 bases separating them. The V gene's germline CDR1 is MNHEY and CDR2 SVGEGT. CDR3 in DNA: TGTGCCAGCAGCCCAATTTCCCCCTATAATGAAAAACTGTTTTTT. Translated, it gives CASSPISPYNEKLFF.

Many counts were recorded for this clonotype. The V gene is TRBV28, the J gene TRBJ1-6; D possibly corresponds to TRBD1 (6 bases). This CDR3 has 15 residues. Germline V gives CDR1 MDHEN, CDR2 SYDVKM. V gave up 3 bases and J gave up 6 bases, with 12 bases separating them. CDR3 sequence reads: CASSLSQGRNSPLHF. The CDR3 DNA follows: TGTGCCAGCAGTTTGAGTCAGGGGCGTAATTCACCCCTCCACTTT.

The chain is built from TRBV19 and TRBJ2-2, with D tentatively TRBD1 (5 bases). V gave up 6 bases and J gave up 5 bases, with 13 bases separating them. The CDR3 sequence is 14 residues long. Germline V lookup: CDR1 LNHDA, CDR2 SQIVND (reference sequence). The CDR3 region is CASRNGARTGELFF. CDR3 bases: TGTGCCAGTAGAAATGGGGCTAGAACCGGGGAGCTGTTTTTT.

At least ten counts were recorded for this clonotype. J is TRBJ2-7 and V is TRBV11-2; TRBD1 matches at 9 bases. CDR1 and CDR2 (germline): SGHAT, FQNNGV. The CDR3 contains 19 residues. Trimming cost V 1 base and J 3 bases; bases outside gene matches: 16. The CDR3, as DNA: TGTGCCAGCAGCTTAGTAGCGGGTTCGACAGGGGGTATGGACTACGAGCAGTACTTC. The encoded protein is CASSLVAGSTGGMDYEQYF.

This CDR3 is CASSWDRNQPQHF. The CDR3 DNA reads TGTGCCAGCAGCTGGGACAGGAATCAGCCCCAGCATTTT. V gene TRBV5-4 combines with J gene TRBJ1-5; 8 nucleotides agree with TRBD1. After removal of 3 bases from V and 4 bases from J, the junction contained 0 bases not matched to a gene. CDR3 size: 13 residues. Germline CDR1 SGHNT, CDR2 YYREEE (reference sequence).

This clonotype was observed many times. This chain joins TRBV3-1 and TRBJ2-5, with D perhaps matching TRBD2 (5 bases). V was cut by 0 bases and J by 7 bases, with 15 bases left in between. Per germline, CDR1 LGHDT and CDR2 YNNKEL (reference sequence). The CDR3 has 15 amino acids. CDR3 amino acids: CASSQDLRGSATQYF. The CDR3 coding sequence is TGTGCCAGCAGCCAAGATCTTAGAGGGTCAGCGACCCAGTACTTC.

On this clonotype: The junction departs from the called germline gene at one end, perhaps through a read error. The chain combines TRBV6-2 or TRBV6-3 with TRBJ2-1; maybe TRBD1 (6 bases). This CDR3 spans 18 amino acids. The germline V gene has CDR1 MNHEY and CDR2 SVGEGT. CDR3 sequence reads: CASSEDGPTGSSYDEQFF. CDR3 bases: TGTGCCAGCAGTGAAGATGGGCCTACAGGGAGCTCCTACGATGAGCAGTTCTTC.

The gene calls are TRBV4-1 and TRBJ1-6, with D unresolved. Trimming stripped 1 base from V and 7 bases from J, with 20 bases between. The CDR3 contains 18 residues. CDR1 and CDR2 (germline): MGHRA, YSYEKL. In DNA, the CDR3 is TGCGCCAGCAGCCAAGTCGACATGGGGTGGTCTATGAATTCACCCCTCCACTTT. Translation: CASSQVDMGWSMNSPLHF.

With regard to this clonotype: At one end the junction does not follow the germline gene, possibly because of a read error. The chain combines TRBV10-3 with TRBJ2-7; D may be TRBD2 (5 bases). The CDR3 covers 15 residues. Germline V gene sequence: CDR1 ENHRY, CDR2 SYGVKD. CDR3 region: CATSESGGSAYEQYF. The CDR3 DNA reads as TGTGCCACCAGTGAGTCTGGTGGGAGCGCCTACGAGCAGTACTTC.

This clonotype has only a few counts. V gene TRBV14 combines with J gene TRBJ1-2; D is uncertain. The CDR3 is 14 residues long. V was shortened by 1 base and J by 0 bases, with 6 bases between the two germline ends. The germline gives CDR1 SGHDN, CDR2 FVKESK. CDR3 loop: CASSQVNANYGYTF. CDR3 in DNA: TGTGCCAGCAGCCAAGTTAACGCTAACTATGGCTACACCTTC.

The sample holds many counts of this clonotype. At one boundary the junction diverges from the germline segment, which might be a read error. The V call is TRBV12-3 or TRBV12-4, the J call TRBJ1-5, with TRBD1 identical over 7 bases. This CDR3 contains 15 residues. CDR3 sequence: CASSLGGRGNQPQHF. The CDR3 DNA reads as TGTGCCAGCAGCTTAGGGGGCAGGGGCAATCAGCCCCAGCATTTT.

This clonotype was recorded many times. The chain couples TRBV7-9 to TRBJ2-7; 9 bases fit TRBD2. Trimming took 5 bases from V and 4 from J; bases not matched to a gene: 6. The germline V gene has CDR1 SEHNR and CDR2 FQNEAQ (reference sequence). This CDR3 has 14 amino acids. The CDR3: CASSPPAGGYEQYF. The CDR3 DNA reads TGTGCCAGCAGCCCGCCCGCGGGAGGGTACGAGCAGTACTTC.

This clonotype was counted at least ten times. This could be a read error, since a much larger clone is one nucleotide away. The chain is built from TRBV24-1 and TRBJ2-3; no firm D call. Trimming removed 7 bases at V and 2 bases at J, with 3 bases between. Per the germline V gene, CDR1 is KGHDR and CDR2 is SFDVKD. The CDR3 covers 11 residues. CDR3 sequence reads: CATSFTDTQYF. The CDR3, as DNA: TGTGCCACCAGCTTCACAGATACGCAGTATTTT.

This clonotype was seen repeatedly, ten times or more. V gene TRBV20-1 combines with J gene TRBJ1-1; unclear D gene. Trimming shortened V by 6 bases and J by 1 base, and 9 bases separated the two germline ends. This CDR3 comprises 12 residues. CDR1 is DFQATT and CDR2 is SNEGSKA in the germline V gene (reference sequence). CDR3 in DNA: TGCAGTGCCAAGGAGCAGAACACTGAAGCTTTCTTT. Encoded protein: CSAKEQNTEAFF.